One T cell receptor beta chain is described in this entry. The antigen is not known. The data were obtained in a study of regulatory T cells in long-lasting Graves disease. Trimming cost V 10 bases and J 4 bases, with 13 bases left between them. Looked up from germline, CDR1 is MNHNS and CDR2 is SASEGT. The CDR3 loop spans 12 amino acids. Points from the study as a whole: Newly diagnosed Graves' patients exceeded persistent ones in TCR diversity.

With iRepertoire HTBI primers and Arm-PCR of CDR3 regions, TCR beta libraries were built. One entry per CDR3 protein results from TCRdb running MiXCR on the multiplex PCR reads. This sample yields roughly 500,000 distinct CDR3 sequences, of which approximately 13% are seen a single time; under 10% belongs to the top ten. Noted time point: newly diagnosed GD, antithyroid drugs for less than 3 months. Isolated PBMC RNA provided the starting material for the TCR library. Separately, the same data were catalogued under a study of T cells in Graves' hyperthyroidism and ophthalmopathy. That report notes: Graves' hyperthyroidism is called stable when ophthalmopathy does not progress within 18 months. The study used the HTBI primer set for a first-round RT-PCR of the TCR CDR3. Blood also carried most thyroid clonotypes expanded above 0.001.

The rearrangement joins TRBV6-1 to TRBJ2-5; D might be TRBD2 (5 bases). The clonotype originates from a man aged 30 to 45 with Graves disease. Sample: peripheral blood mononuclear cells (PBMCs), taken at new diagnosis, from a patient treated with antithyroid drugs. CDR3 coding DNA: TGTGCCATAGAACGGGGTCTAGAGACCCAGTACTTC. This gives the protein CAIERGLETQYF.